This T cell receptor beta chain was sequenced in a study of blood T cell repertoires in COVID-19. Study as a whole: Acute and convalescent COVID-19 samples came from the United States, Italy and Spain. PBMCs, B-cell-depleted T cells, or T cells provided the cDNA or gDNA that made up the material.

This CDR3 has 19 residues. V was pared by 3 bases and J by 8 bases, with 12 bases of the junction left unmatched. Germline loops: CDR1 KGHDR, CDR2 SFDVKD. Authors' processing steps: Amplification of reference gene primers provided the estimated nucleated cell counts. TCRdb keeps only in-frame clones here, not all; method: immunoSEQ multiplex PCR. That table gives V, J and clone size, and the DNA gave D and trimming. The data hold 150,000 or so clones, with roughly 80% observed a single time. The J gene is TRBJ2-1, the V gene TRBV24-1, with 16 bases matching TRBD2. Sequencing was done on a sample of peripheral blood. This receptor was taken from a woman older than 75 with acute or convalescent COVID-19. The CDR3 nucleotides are TGTGCCACCAGTGATCCGGCCGGGACTAGCGGGGGGGCCAGGGATGAGCAGTTCTTC. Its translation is CATSDPAGTSGGARDEQFF.